The text below deals with one T cell receptor (beta chain). Its target is unknown. This sample includes further DNA sequences coding for the same CDR3. This entry belongs to a study of cytomegalovirus exposure and HLA in healthy donors. Libraries were prepared by immunoSEQ multiplex PCR; TCRdb keeps only in-frame clonotypes and omits some of them. The top ten hold roughly 1.2% of the sample, which has hundreds of thousands of clones, 86% seen once. Findings and limits, study-wide: High sensitivity and specificity were reportedly achieved when the classifier diagnosed cytomegalovirus status. Whilst most TCR sequences proved rare, a subset of public TCRs occurred across many donors.

The TCR sequence derives from a woman under 40 in good health and CMV-seropositive. Sequencing input: PBMCs.

The CDR3 sequence is CASSLGANTEAFF. The CDR3 nucleotides are TGTGCCAGCAGCTTGGGGGCGAACACTGAAGCTTTCTTT. The chain links TRBV7-9 to TRBJ1-1; tentative D call: TRBD1 (6 bases). The V end was cut by 3 bases, the J end by 1 base, with 6 bases between. This CDR3 contains 13 residues. Germline CDR1 and CDR2: SEHNR and FQNEAQ (reference sequence).